This entry lists 20 T cell receptor beta chains sequenced from one sample in a study of Ad26.COV2.S vaccination and SARS-CoV-2 variants. The treatment denotes: around 19 received Ad26.COV2.S at low or high dose, single or two shots; about five received placebo; per-sample allocation not given. Repertoires come from day 63 after the first vaccine or placebo injection. Using immunoSEQ multiplex PCR, the repertoire was profiled, and TCRdb retains in-frame clones only, with some absent. The sample records about 480,000 clones, approximately 88% being singletons. Sequenced here: peripheral blood, sampled in a trial of Ad26.COV2.S vaccine versus placebo. These TCRs come from a person aged 18-65 years who received the Ad26.COV2.S COVID-19 vaccine or a placebo.

The genes are TRBV7-2 and TRBJ1-4; D might be TRBD1 (6 bases). CDR1 and CDR2 from the germline V gene are SGHTA and FQGNSA. The V and J ends lost 0 bases and 2 bases respectively, with 19 bases between them. The CDR3 is 19 amino acids. The CDR3 sequence: CASSLATLIGGGTNEKLFF. CDR3 bases: TGTGCCAGCAGCTTAGCCACGTTAATAGGGGGAGGCACTAATGAAAAACTGTTTTTT.

This chain links TRBV28 with TRBJ1-2; 7 bases match TRBD1. CDR1 MDHEN and CDR2 SYDVKM come from the germline V gene. V lost 8 bases to trimming and J lost 7 bases; unmatched junction nucleotides: 10. The CDR3 sequence is 13 residues long. The CDR3 DNA reads TGTGCCAGCCTTCAACAGGGGTGGATTGGCTACACCTTC. Translating gives CASLQQGWIGYTF.

This sequence joins TRBV7-9 and TRBJ2-1, with D perhaps TRBD1 (6 bases). The CDR3 runs to 15 residues. The V gene lost 5 bases and the J gene lost 5 bases, with 16 bases spanning the gap. CDR1 SEHNR and CDR2 FQNEAQ come from the germline V gene (reference sequence). CDR3 sequence: CASSQIQGKDNEQFF. DNA for the CDR3: TGTGCCAGCAGCCAGATCCAGGGGAAAGACAATGAGCAGTTCTTC.

The chain combines TRBV6-5 with TRBJ1-3; 9 bases are shared with TRBD1. The V and J ends lost 8 bases and 7 bases, in that order; junction bases with no gene match: 3. This CDR3 region has 12 residues. Germline assignment: CDR1 MNHEY and CDR2 SVGAGI. This CDR3 reads CASGDRANTIYF. CDR3 coding DNA: TGTGCCAGCGGGGACAGGGCGAACACCATATATTTT.

This clone has more than one count but fewer than ten. This chain connects TRBV5-1 to TRBJ1-2, with D uncertain. Germline values: CDR1 SGHRS, CDR2 YFSETQ. The V and J ends lost 0 bases and 8 bases respectively, with 17 bases between them. The CDR3 sequence is 15 residues long. Here the CDR3 reads CASSLGDVAAYGYTF. The DNA for the CDR3 is TGCGCCAGCAGCTTGGGGGATGTGGCCGCGTACGGCTACACCTTC.

The chain links TRBV18 to TRBJ1-1; D gene ambiguous. This CDR3 spans 14 amino acids. V lost 3 bases to trimming and J lost 2 bases, with 10 bases between them. The V gene's germline CDR1 is KGHSH and CDR2 LQKENI. CDR3 amino acids: CASSPDPGNTEAFF. The CDR3 nucleotides are TGTGCCAGCTCACCCGACCCGGGTAACACTGAAGCTTTCTTT. The full variable domain, in which reference TRBV18 and TRBJ1-1 provide the parts outside the CDR3, is NAGVMQNPRHLVRRRGQEARLRCSPMKGHSHVYWYRQLPEEGLKFMVYLQKENIIDESGMPKERFSAEFPKEGPSILRIQQVVRGDSAAYFCASSPDPGNTEAFFGQGTRLTVV.

This clone was detected many times. The V gene is TRBV15, the J gene TRBJ2-1, with 12 bases fitting TRBD2. The CDR3 contains 17 residues. J was trimmed by 6 bases and V by 4 bases; bases with no gene match: 10. Germline loops: CDR1 LNHNV, CDR2 YYDKDF (reference sequence). The CDR3 DNA reads TGTGCCACCAGCAAAAACCAGGCGGGACTAGCGGGCAATGAGCAGTTCTTC. This sequence encodes CATSKNQAGLAGNEQFF.

The V call is TRBV7-6, the J call TRBJ2-7, with D possibly matching TRBD1 (5 bases). The CDR3 length is 14 residues. Germline CDR1 SGHVS, CDR2 FNYEAQ. V dropped 5 bases and J dropped 4 bases, with 15 bases sitting between them. The CDR3, as DNA: TGTGCCAGCAGCATAGGACATAAAGGGTACGAGCAGTACTTC. Protein: CASSIGHKGYEQYF.

This CDR3 is CAISESRQGAGYGYTF. In DNA form, the CDR3 reads TGTGCCATCAGTGAGTCCCGACAGGGGGCAGGCTATGGCTACACCTTC. The chain recombines TRBV10-3 with TRBJ1-2; 10 bases line up with TRBD1. Trimming took 0 bases from V and 4 from J; bases not matched to a gene: 5. This CDR3 contains 16 residues. CDR1 and CDR2 from the germline V gene are ENHRY and SYGVKD.

Written as DNA, the CDR3 is TGCGCCAGCAGCTTGGAGACTAGCGGGATCTACGAGCAGTACTTC. Protein product: CASSLETSGIYEQYF. This rearrangement joins TRBV5-1 to TRBJ2-7, with 11 bases that match TRBD2. With 0 bases clipped from V and 3 bases from J, the junction kept 2 bases outside the gene matches. The CDR3 runs 15 residues. Germline V gene sequence: CDR1 SGHRS, CDR2 YFSETQ. The full variable domain, its missing parts supplied by reference TRBV5-1 and TRBJ2-7, is KAGVTQTPRYLIKTRGQQVTLSCSPISGHRSVSWYQQTPGQGLQFLFEYFSETQRNKGNFPGRFSGRQFSNSRSEMNVSTLELGDSALYLCASSLETSGIYEQYFGPGTRLTVT.

Notes on this clone: The sample holds other DNA sequences that translate to the same CDR3. The chain links TRBV5-1 to TRBJ2-6, with 7 bases matching TRBD2. V trimming: 4 bases; J trimming: 1 base; junction bases outside the gene matches: 2. CDR3 length: 15 amino acids. Germline CDR1 is SGHRS and CDR2 is YFSETQ. The DNA of the CDR3 is TGCGCCAGCAGCCCGGGGGGTTCTGGGGCCAACGTCCTGACTTTC. Amino acid sequence: CASSPGGSGANVLTF.

The gene calls are TRBV10-3 and TRBJ2-5; TRBD1 matches 8 bases. The CDR3 consists of 14 residues. The germline CDR1 and CDR2 sequences are ENHRY and SYGVKD. Trimming removed 2 bases from V and 1 base from J; junction bases left unmatched: 0. The DNA for the CDR3 is TGTGCCATCAGTGAGGACAGGGGCCAAGAGACCCAGTACTTC. This codes for CAISEDRGQETQYF.

The rearrangement joins TRBV5-1 to TRBJ2-5, with a possible D match to TRBD2 (5 bases). The CDR3 has 15 amino acids. Looked up from germline, CDR1 is SGHRS and CDR2 is YFSETQ. The V gene lost 6 bases and the J gene lost 0 bases, with 15 bases spanning the gap. CDR3 loop: CASKHMRADQETQYF. CDR3 coding DNA: TGCGCCAGCAAACATATGAGGGCAGACCAAGAGACCCAGTACTTC.

The rearrangement links TRBV7-2 to TRBJ2-2, with no clear D. V was cut by 6 bases and J by 4 bases, with 12 bases left in between. The CDR3 totals 14 residues. Germline V gene lookup returns CDR1 SGHTA and CDR2 FQGNSA. The CDR3 sequence: CASRSLGPTGELFF. The CDR3 DNA reads TGTGCCAGCAGGTCCTTAGGACCCACCGGGGAGCTGTTTTTT.

This clone was found a few times. This rearrangement joins TRBV4-3 to TRBJ1-1; 12 nucleotides align to TRBD1. Germline lookup yields CDR1 LGHNA and CDR2 YSLEER. With V trimmed by 0 bases and J by 4 bases, 15 bases remained unmatched. The CDR3 spans 20 residues. CDR3 region: CASSQDSLGQGAFYITEAFF. DNA for the CDR3: TGCGCCAGCAGCCAAGATAGTCTGGGACAGGGGGCATTTTATATCACTGAAGCTTTCTTT.

The gene calls are TRBV5-1 and TRBJ1-4; D might be TRBD1 (5 bases). Germline lookup yields CDR1 SGHRS and CDR2 YFSETQ. The length of the CDR3 is 14 residues. V was clipped by 4 bases and J by 3 bases, with 10 bases between them. The CDR3: CASSAGTANEKLFF. The CDR3 DNA reads as TGCGCCAGCAGCGCCGGGACGGCTAATGAAAAACTGTTTTTT. The variable domain in full, with the rest retrieved from reference TRBV5-1 and TRBJ1-4, is KAGVTQTPRYLIKTRGQQVTLSCSPISGHRSVSWYQQTPGQGLQFLFEYFSETQRNKGNFPGRFSGRQFSNSRSEMNVSTLELGDSALYLCASSAGTANEKLFFGSGTQLSVL.

V and J are TRBV27 and TRBJ1-1, with 7 bases lining up with TRBD1. V dropped 0 bases and J dropped 4; count of bases not matched to a gene: 2. The CDR3 spans 14 residues. Germline CDR1 MNHEY, CDR2 SMNVEV (reference sequence). DNA of the CDR3: TGTGCCAGCAGTTTATCCCCAGGGGGCACTGAAGCTTTCTTT. Its translation is CASSLSPGGTEAFF.

The chain employs TRBV28 and TRBJ2-1, with a weak D call TRBD2 (5 bases). The germline V gene encodes CDR1 MDHEN and CDR2 SYDVKM. Trimming stripped 10 bases from V and 7 bases from J, with 14 bases between. This CDR3 has 12 residues. CDR3 in DNA: TGTGCCACCTGGGGAGTGCGGAATGAGCAGTTCTTC. Its translation is CATWGVRNEQFF.

The genes are TRBV9 and TRBJ1-3; D is unresolved. This CDR3 region has 11 residues. The germline CDR1 and CDR2 sequences are SGDLS and YYNGEE. V lost 5 bases, J lost 4 bases, and 4 bases lay in between. The CDR3 loop is CASSGGNTIYF. The CDR3 DNA follows: TGTGCCAGCAGTGGAGGAAACACCATATATTTT.

The chain joins TRBV30 to TRBJ2-2; D unresolved. The CDR3 is 14 amino acids. CDR1 GTSNPN and CDR2 SVGIG come from the germline V gene (reference sequence). The V end was cut by 0 bases, the J end by 1 base, with 6 bases between. The CDR3, as DNA: TGTGCCTGGAGTGTAATTTTGAACACCGGGGAGCTGTTTTTT. This encodes CAWSVILNTGELFF.